This entry concerns a single T cell receptor beta chain. Its cognate antigen is unknown. The PCR was carried out with 60 Vbeta primers and 13 Jbeta primers. In the original processing: A later analysis tallied 80 million to 100 million unique TCR beta chains, around 9.9 million of them shared. TCRdb's copy holds only in-frame clones and misses some; the assay was immunoSEQ multiplex PCR. That table supplies the V and J calls and clone size; D and trimming were determined from the DNA. The sample has under 200,000 clones, about 80% seen once. The data were taken from a study of cytomegalovirus exposure and HLA in healthy donors. Study-level findings and limits: Cytomegalovirus association was assigned to some 160 TCR beta chains.

Germline trimming cut 1 base from V and 15 bases from J; bases unmatched to any gene: 8. This CDR3 has 13 residues. Germline CDR1 and CDR2: SGHTA and FQGNSA. This rearrangement joins TRBV7-2 to TRBJ2-2, with 7 bases fitting TRBD1. The origin of this receptor is a man aged 55-75 years in good health and CMV-seronegative. The sequencing sample was made of PBMCs. CDR3 amino acids: CASSLEMGQLMFF. DNA of the CDR3: TGTGCCAGCAGCTTAGAAATGGGACAGCTGATGTTTTTT.